Listed below are T cell receptor beta chains from one sample, sequenced in a study of tumor-infiltrating lymphocytes in primary liver carcinoma. TCRdb reprocessed the multiplex PCR reads with MiXCR, giving one entry per CDR3 protein. The sample has roughly 330,000 distinct CDR3 sequences; less than 75% are singletons. Sequencing was performed on peripheral blood. The receptor source for this set is a man aged 35-49 years with primary liver carcinoma and hepatitis B virus infection. Both conserved end residues are part of each CDR3. The D gene is left open where the match is weak. Rows may omit the clone size; those that give it use once, few, many or a size class.

>TRBJ1-2|TRBD1|TRBV7-8|NA
CASSIGTGGISYGYTF
TGTGCCAGCAGCATTGGGACAGGGGGTATTAGCTATGGCTACACCTTC
>TRBJ2-1|TRBD2|TRBV11-2|NA
CVSSLAGVSNERFF
TGTGTCAGCAGCCTAGCGGGAGTCTCCAATGAGCGGTTCTTC
>TRBJ2-2|NA|TRBV11-2|NA
CASGLGAGWAGELFF
TGTGCCAGCGGCTTAGGAGCAGGTTGGGCCGGGGAGCTGTTTTTT
>TRBJ2-1|NA|TRBV14|NA
CASNQEAKDYWRSDIEQFF
TGTGCCAGCAACCAAGAAGCCAAAGACTACTGGCGGAGTGACATTGAGCAGTTCTTC
>TRBJ2-2|NA|TRBV6-6|NA
CASSSLDNTGELFF
TGTGCCAGCAGTTCGCTGGACAACACCGGGGAGCTGTTTTTT
>TRBJ2-7|NA|TRBV12-3/TRBV12-4|NA
CASTLETDEQYF
TGTGCCAGCACCCTCGAGACCGACGAGCAGTACTTC
>TRBJ2-3|TRBD1|TRBV6-1|NA
CARSVIPGQLDRQYF
TGTGCCAGAAGTGTTATTCCGGGACAGTTGGATAGGCAGTATTTT
>TRBJ2-1|NA|TRBV29-1|NA
CSVTTAGDRIIFREQFF
TGCAGCGTAACCACCGCAGGCGATCGAATCATATTTAGGGAGCAGTTCTTC
>TRBJ2-2|NA|TRBV28|NA
CASSPQAGSLGGSNTGELFF
TGTGCCAGCAGCCCCCAAGCAGGGTCTCTGGGCGGCTCGAACACCGGGGAGCTGTTTTTT
>TRBJ2-5|NA|TRBV5-4|few
CASSLVGPGETQYF
TGTGCCAGCAGCTTGGTTGGACCCGGCGAGACCCAGTACTTC
>TRBJ2-1|TRBD2|TRBV11-2|NA
CASSFRLASEQFF
TGTGCCAGCAGCTTCCGACTAGCCAGTGAGCAGTTCTTC
>TRBJ2-3|TRBD2|TRBV11-2|NA
CVSSFSGITDTQYF
TGTGTGAGCAGCTTTAGCGGGATTACAGATACGCAGTATTTT
>TRBJ1-1|NA|TRBV6-2/TRBV6-3|many
CASSNTVTEAFF
TGTGCCAGCAGTAACACGGTCACTGAAGCTTTCTTT
>TRBJ2-4|TRBD2|TRBV29-1|NA
CSVDHGAGVADMQYF
TGCAGCGTTGACCACGGAGCGGGAGTAGCAGATATGCAGTACTTC
>TRBJ2-3|NA|TRBV6-5|once
CASSKQVFGDTQYF
TGTGCCAGTAGTAAACAGGTGTTCGGAGATACGCAGTATTTT
>TRBJ2-7|NA|TRBV11-2|NA
CTSSSGNPYEQYF
TGTACCAGCAGCTCCGGGAACCCCTACGAGCAGTATTTC
>TRBJ2-1|TRBD2|TRBV24-1|NA
CATSDWELAGGVYNEQFF
TGTGCCACCAGTGATTGGGAACTAGCGGGAGGGGTCTACAATGAGCAGTTCTTC
>TRBJ2-3|NA|TRBV11-3|many
CASSLGASLLDTQYF
TGTGCCAGCAGCTTAGGCGCCAGTCTACTAGATACGCAGTATTTT
>TRBJ2-1|TRBD2|TRBV5-1|NA
CASRWGTGGSRDEQFF
TGCGCCAGCAGGTGGGGAACGGGAGGTTCGCGAGATGAGCAGTTCTTC
>TRBJ2-1|NA|TRBV11-2|NA
CASSLDWNNKQFF
TGTGCCAGCAGCTTAGATTGGAATAATAAGCAGTTCTTC
>TRBJ1-1|NA|TRBV5-1|NA
CASAWESVRRSEAFF
TGCGCCAGCGCTTGGGAGTCAGTGCGGCGGAGTGAAGCTTTCTTT
>TRBJ2-3|NA|TRBV6-6|NA
CASSYLKPGTRGADTQYF
TGTGCCAGCAGTTACCTTAAGCCCGGGACAAGGGGGGCAGATACGCAGTATTTT
>TRBJ1-3|NA|TRBV6-8|NA
CASPEQRCNSGNTIYF
TGTGCCAGCCCTGAACAACGGTGCAACTCTGGAAACACCATATATTTT
>TRBJ2-5|NA|TRBV5-6|NA
CAGSFDRETQYF
TGTGCCGGCAGCTTCGACCGAGAGACCCAGTACTTC
>TRBJ2-1|NA|TRBV6-1|many
CASSEGGTNNEQFF
TGTGCCAGCAGTGAAGGGGGGACAAACAATGAGCAGTTCTTC
>TRBJ1-5|NA|TRBV11-1|NA
CASTIGNNQPQHF
TGTGCAAGCACTATAGGCAACAATCAGCCCCAGCATTTT
>TRBJ1-6|TRBD1|TRBV6-5|NA
CASSFDRAVGSYNSPLHF
TGTGCCAGCAGTTTTGACAGGGCGGTCGGCTCCTATAATTCACCCCTCCACTTT
>TRBJ2-1|NA|TRBV11-2|once
CARSSLDLAVEQFF
TGTGCCCGCAGCTCTCTTGACCTAGCCGTAGAGCAGTTCTTC
>TRBJ2-2|TRBD1|TRBV6-6|NA
CASTTGNTSELFF
TGTGCCAGCACGACAGGGAACACCAGTGAGCTGTTTTTT
>TRBJ1-1|NA|TRBV6-1|many
CASSEVAEANTEAFF
TGTGCCAGCAGTGAAGTTGCGGAGGCGAACACTGAAGCTTTCTTT
>TRBJ2-1|NA|TRBV11-2|NA
CASSLVGSERGNEQFF
TGTGCCAGCAGCTTAGTGGGTAGTGAGAGGGGAAACGAGCAGTTCTTC
>TRBJ2-3|NA|TRBV5-4|NA
CASSLGEYHSTDTQYF
TGTGCCAGCAGCTTGGGCGAGTACCATAGCACAGATACGCAGTATTTT
>TRBJ2-4|NA|TRBV5-6|few
CASSLGGAPNIQYF
TGTGCCAGCAGCTTGGGAGGGGCCCCAAACATTCAGTACTTC
>TRBJ2-6|NA|TRBV28|NA
CASRTERSRALGANVLTF
TGTGCCAGCAGGACCGAGAGGTCTCGGGCCCTGGGGGCCAACGTCCTGACTTTC
>TRBJ2-5|NA|TRBV24-1|NA
CATSDAGFGTQYF
TGTGCCACCAGTGACGCAGGGTTCGGGACCCAGTACTTC
>TRBJ1-1|NA|TRBV6-5|many
CASSYSPANTEAFF
TGTGCCAGCAGTTACTCGCCGGCTAACACTGAAGCTTTCTTT
>TRBJ2-3|NA|TRBV10-3|few
CATRLGAYTDTQYF
TGTGCCACCCGCCTTGGGGCCTACACAGATACGCAGTATTTT
>TRBJ2-5|TRBD2|TRBV6-2/TRBV6-3|NA
CASSYSYSGVRETQCF
TGTGCCAGCAGTTACTCGTATAGCGGGGTTCGGGAGACCCAGTGCTTC
>TRBJ1-1|TRBD1|TRBV11-2|NA
CASDRGVITEAFF
TGTGCCAGTGACAGGGGTGTGATCACTGAAGCTTTCTTT
>TRBJ2-7|NA|TRBV11-2|NA
CASSLDERQGFSEQYF
TGTGCCAGCAGCTTAGATGAGCGCCAAGGGTTCAGCGAGCAGTACTTC
>TRBJ2-1|TRBD2|TRBV14|NA
CASSTGTIGKDEQFF
TGTGCCAGCAGCACCGGGACTATCGGGAAAGATGAGCAGTTCTTC
>TRBJ1-2|NA|TRBV11-2|NA
CASTLVPSYGYTF
TGTGCCAGCACCTTAGTCCCCTCGTATGGCTACACCTTC
>TRBJ2-2|NA|TRBV5-5|NA
CASSPRQANTGELFF
TGTGCCAGCAGCCCTCGGCAGGCGAACACCGGCGAGCTGTTTTTT
>TRBJ2-3|TRBD1|TRBV6-6|NA
CASSQDRGFTGTQYF
TGTGCCAGCAGTCAGGACAGGGGATTCACAGGTACGCAGTATTTT
>TRBJ2-1|NA|TRBV5-1|NA
CASSLEGINEQFF
TGCGCCAGCAGCTTGGAGGGTATCAATGAGCAGTTCTTC
>TRBJ2-4|TRBD2|TRBV29-1|once
CSVATSRSPSGKNIQYF
TGCAGCGTTGCGACTAGCAGGAGTCCGAGTGGCAAAAACATTCAGTACTTC
>TRBJ2-2|NA|TRBV5-1|NA
CASSPRHGYTGEPFF
TGCGCCAGCAGCCCTCGACATGGCTACACCGGGGAGCCGTTTTTT
>TRBJ1-2|NA|TRBV11-2|NA
CSSLGGREECGYTF
TGTTCCAGCTTGGGGGGACGGGAAGAGTGTGGCTACACCTTC
>TRBJ2-1|NA|TRBV5-1|few
CASSLDGTRGNEQFF
TGCGCCAGCAGCTTGGACGGAACCCGGGGCAATGAGCAGTTCTTC
>TRBJ2-7|TRBD2|TRBV28|few
CASSQGLAGASAEQYF
TGTGCCAGTAGCCAAGGGCTAGCGGGAGCTTCCGCCGAGCAGTACTTC
>TRBJ2-1|TRBD1|TRBV11-1|NA
CSSIGDRVNNEQFF
TGTTCCAGCATCGGGGACAGGGTTAACAATGAACAGTTCTTC
>TRBJ2-1|TRBD2|TRBV19|few
CASRPGVAGYNEQFF
TGTGCCAGTAGGCCTGGGGTAGCGGGGTACAATGAGCAGTTCTTC
>TRBJ1-5|NA|TRBV5-1|NA
CASSLMSTDTQHF
TGCGCCAGCAGCTTAATGAGCACAGATACGCAGCATTTT
>TRBJ2-6|NA|TRBV4-1|many
CASSQAESSGANVLTF
TGCGCCAGCAGCCAAGCGGAGTCCTCTGGGGCCAACGTCCTGACTTTC
>TRBJ2-2|NA|TRBV4-1|NA
CASSSLTAPNTGELFF
TGCGCCAGCAGCTCACTAACGGCCCCGAACACCGGGGAGCTGTTTTTT
>TRBJ2-1|TRBD1|TRBV29-1|NA
CSVETGDPYNEQFF
TGCAGCGTTGAAACAGGGGACCCCTACAATGAGCAGTTCTTC
>TRBJ2-3|TRBD2|TRBV29-1|many
CSVEDLAGGPPDTQYF
TGCAGCGTTGAGGATTTGGCGGGAGGGCCGCCAGATACGCAGTATTTT
>TRBJ2-1|NA|TRBV10-1|few
CASSERESSSYNEQFF
TGCGCCAGCAGTGAGCGGGAGTCTAGCTCCTACAATGAGCAGTTCTTC
>TRBJ2-2|NA|TRBV11-2|many
CASSPQGQPLNTGELFF
TGTGCCAGCAGCCCACAGGGACAACCTTTGAACACCGGGGAGCTGTTTTTT
>TRBJ2-1|TRBD2|TRBV11-3|NA
CASSLELAGVRSYNEQFF
TGTGCCAGCAGCTTAGAGCTAGCGGGGGTGAGGTCCTACAATGAGCAGTTCTTC